The 4 T cell receptor beta chains listed next were all sequenced from one sample in a study of vaccination and CD4 T cells after COVID-19. Oncomine TCR Beta short-read sequencing was applied to DNA from cultured CD4+ T cells. TCRdb reanalysed the PCR reads using MiXCR and keeps one entry per CDR3 protein. The sample includes about 14,000 distinct CDR3 sequences, 52% of them seen just once. These receptors are not linked to any known antigen. Regarding treatment: roughly ten-day PBMC culture with coronavirus spike peptide pools or control peptides (ViraFEST assay). Sequenced input: CD4+ T cells from blood, cultured in vitro. Every receptor here comes from a human donor who had recovered from COVID-19.

This chain links TRBV27 with TRBJ1-5; the D gene is possibly TRBD1 (6 bases). Trimming pared 2 bases from V and 3 bases from J, leaving 8 bases between. Germline CDR1 and CDR2: MNHEY and SMNVEV (reference sequence). This CDR3 is 14 amino acids long. CDR3 amino acids: CASSLQGYNQPQHF. For the CDR3, the DNA is TGTGCCAGCAGTTTACAGGGGTACAATCAGCCCCAGCATTTT.

This clonotype appeared once. The genes are TRBV21-1 and TRBJ2-5; TRBD1 is the table's D call, not checked against the DNA. TRBV21-1 counts as a pseudogene. This CDR3 is 15 amino acids long. CDR3 region: CASSKGDRWGVTQYF. The CDR3, as DNA: TGTGCCAGCAGCAAAGGGGACAGGTGGGGTGTAACCCAGTACTTC.

DNA of the CDR3: TGTGCCAGCCGATACACCGGGACAGAAAGTCACTACGAGCAGTACTTC. Encoded protein: CASRYTGTESHYEQYF. The gene calls are TRBV7-2 and TRBJ2-7; TRBD1 matches at 7 bases. The CDR3 has 16 residues. The junction had 16 bases not matched to a gene; V was cut back by 8 bases and J by 3 bases. Germline loops: CDR1 SGHTA, CDR2 FQGNSA.

The rearrangement joins TRBV11-2 to TRBJ2-5; no reliable D call. CDR3 length equals 14 residues. V lost 5 bases and J 1 base, leaving 11 bases between the germline ends. Germline V gives CDR1 SGHAT, CDR2 FQNNGV. The CDR3: CASSKHLAQETQYF. CDR3 sequence (DNA): TGTGCCAGCAGCAAACACCTCGCCCAAGAGACCCAGTACTTC.